The rows below give T cell receptor beta chains drawn from one sample of a study of blood T cell repertoires in COVID-19. The protocol was immunoSEQ multiplex PCR, while the TCRdb copy is restricted to in-frame clones and leaves out a portion. Here the sample spans roughly 480,000 clones, about 91% being singletons. Sequenced material: peripheral blood. The receptors here all came from a man younger than 30 with COVID-19, enrolled during active disease. CDR3s include the opening cysteine and the closing phenylalanine or tryptophan. Fields, in order: clone size, D gene, J gene, V gene, CDR3 DNA, CDR3 protein. D genes are given only for firm matches. Expanded clones are given a class, and other clones once, few, many or no size at all.

clone_size: .
d_call: TRBD1
j_call: TRBJ1-4
v_call: TRBV5-4
cdr3_nt: TGTGCCAGCAGCCCCCGGGGACAGGATAATGAAAAACTGTTTTTT
cdr3_aa: CASSPRGQDNEKLFF

clone_size: .
d_call: TRBD2
j_call: TRBJ2-3
v_call: TRBV7-8
cdr3_nt: TGTGCCAGCACCGCCACCCGGGGGGTACTCACAGATACGCAGTATTTT
cdr3_aa: CASTATRGVLTDTQYF

clone_size: few
d_call: .
j_call: TRBJ1-4
v_call: TRBV7-9
cdr3_nt: TGTGCCAGCAGCCCAACACAGGGCCCGACTAATGAAAAACTGTTTTTT
cdr3_aa: CASSPTQGPTNEKLFF

clone_size: .
d_call: TRBD2
j_call: TRBJ2-1
v_call: TRBV3-1/TRBV3-2
cdr3_nt: TGTGCCAGCAGCCAGCAAGCGGGGGTTTACAATGAGCAGTTCTTC
cdr3_aa: CASSQQAGVYNEQFF

clone_size: once
d_call: .
j_call: TRBJ1-5
v_call: TRBV3-1/TRBV3-2
cdr3_nt: TGTGCCAGCAGCCAAGGGAGGGCTAGGGTGCGGCAGCCCCAGCATTTT
cdr3_aa: CASSQGRARVRQPQHF

clone_size: .
d_call: .
j_call: TRBJ2-7
v_call: TRBV13
cdr3_nt: TGTGCCAGCCAACGGGGGGCTATCTCCTACGAGCAGTACTTC
cdr3_aa: CASQRGAISYEQYF

clone_size: .
d_call: .
j_call: TRBJ2-7
v_call: TRBV5-1
cdr3_nt: TGCGCCAGCGCCTTGGTGAGCGGATCCTACGAGCAGTACTTC
cdr3_aa: CASALVSGSYEQYF

clone_size: .
d_call: .
j_call: TRBJ1-5
v_call: TRBV6-1
cdr3_nt: TGTGCCAGCAGTGACGACAGGCGTCAGCCCCAGCATTTT
cdr3_aa: CASSDDRRQPQHF

clone_size: .
d_call: .
j_call: TRBJ2-7
v_call: TRBV19
cdr3_nt: TGTGCCAGTAGTGCGGGACAGCCCTACGAGCAGTACTTC
cdr3_aa: CASSAGQPYEQYF

clone_size: .
d_call: TRBD2
j_call: TRBJ2-7
v_call: TRBV6-5
cdr3_nt: TGTGCCAGCAGCCATAGCGGGAGATCCTACGAGCAGTACTTC
cdr3_aa: CASSHSGRSYEQYF

clone_size: .
d_call: TRBD1
j_call: TRBJ2-7
v_call: TRBV29-1
cdr3_nt: TGCAGCGTAGCGGAACGGGACAGGGTCCACGAGCAGTACTTC
cdr3_aa: CSVAERDRVHEQYF

clone_size: .
d_call: .
j_call: TRBJ2-7
v_call: TRBV5-1
cdr3_nt: TGCGCCAGCAGCCTTGACACCTACGAGCAGTACTTC
cdr3_aa: CASSLDTYEQYF

clone_size: .
d_call: TRBD2
j_call: TRBJ2-3
v_call: TRBV5-4
cdr3_nt: TGTGCGGCTTCTGGGGCTAGCGGGTATCACACAGATACGCAGTATTTT
cdr3_aa: CAASGASGYHTDTQYF

clone_size: .
d_call: TRBD1
j_call: TRBJ1-1
v_call: TRBV6-5
cdr3_nt: TGTGCCAGCACCCTGACAGGGGTGAACACTGAAGCTTTCTTT
cdr3_aa: CASTLTGVNTEAFF

clone_size: .
d_call: TRBD1
j_call: TRBJ2-7
v_call: TRBV6-5
cdr3_nt: TGTGCCAGCAGTCCCCGGGACAGGGCACCGTATAACTTC
cdr3_aa: CASSPRDRAPYNF

clone_size: .
d_call: .
j_call: TRBJ1-1
v_call: TRBV6-5
cdr3_nt: TGTGCCAGCAGTTACGCTTCAGGGGTAGCTAGCACTGAAGCTTTCTTT
cdr3_aa: CASSYASGVASTEAFF

clone_size: .
d_call: .
j_call: TRBJ2-7
v_call: TRBV18
cdr3_nt: TGTGCCAGCTCACAGGGGACTTCCTACGAGCAGTACTTC
cdr3_aa: CASSQGTSYEQYF

clone_size: .
d_call: TRBD1
j_call: TRBJ1-4
v_call: TRBV4-1
cdr3_nt: TGCGCCAGCAGCCAACCGGGACAGGGAGCAACTAATGAAAAACTGTTTTTT
cdr3_aa: CASSQPGQGATNEKLFF

clone_size: .
d_call: .
j_call: TRBJ1-2
v_call: TRBV6-6
cdr3_nt: TGTGCCAGCAGTTACTCACAGGGATTGGATGGCTACACCTTC
cdr3_aa: CASSYSQGLDGYTF

clone_size: .
d_call: TRBD2
j_call: TRBJ2-7
v_call: TRBV5-6
cdr3_nt: TGTGCCAGCAGCGGAGGCCCAGCTTGGACTAGCGGAGCCTACGAGCAGTACTTC
cdr3_aa: CASSGGPAWTSGAYEQYF

clone_size: few
d_call: TRBD1
j_call: TRBJ1-2
v_call: TRBV6-5
cdr3_nt: TGTGCCAGCAATAACAGGGGGCACAACTATGGCTACACCTTC
cdr3_aa: CASNNRGHNYGYTF

clone_size: once
d_call: .
j_call: TRBJ2-7
v_call: TRBV11-3
cdr3_nt: TGTGCCAGCACCCCCCCAGGCTACGAGCAGTACTTC
cdr3_aa: CASTPPGYEQYF

clone_size: .
d_call: .
j_call: TRBJ1-2
v_call: TRBV11-2
cdr3_nt: TGTGCCAGCAGCTTAGTACCGCGGCAGAACTATGGCTACACCTTC
cdr3_aa: CASSLVPRQNYGYTF

clone_size: .
d_call: TRBD2
j_call: TRBJ2-3
v_call: TRBV5-8
cdr3_nt: TGTGCCAGCAGCCTAACTAGCGGGATTTGGGATACGCAGTATTTT
cdr3_aa: CASSLTSGIWDTQYF

clone_size: .
d_call: TRBD2
j_call: TRBJ2-7
v_call: TRBV27
cdr3_nt: TGTGCCAGCAGTTGGCGGGGGACGAACGAGCAGTACTTC
cdr3_aa: CASSWRGTNEQYF

clone_size: .
d_call: TRBD2
j_call: TRBJ2-3
v_call: TRBV11-2
cdr3_nt: TGTGCCAGCAGCTTAGCCTGGACTAGCGGGATGTGGGCAGATACGCAGTATTTT
cdr3_aa: CASSLAWTSGMWADTQYF

clone_size: .
d_call: .
j_call: TRBJ1-6
v_call: TRBV5-1
cdr3_nt: TGCGCCAGCAGCTTGGGGCAGGGGTCATTGTCACCCCTCCACTTT
cdr3_aa: CASSLGQGSLSPLHF

clone_size: .
d_call: .
j_call: TRBJ2-7
v_call: TRBV11-2
cdr3_nt: TGTGCCAGCAGCTTAGGGGGCCAGGGCTCGGACGAGCAGTACTTC
cdr3_aa: CASSLGGQGSDEQYF

clone_size: .
d_call: TRBD1
j_call: TRBJ2-1
v_call: TRBV5-4
cdr3_nt: TGTGCCAGCAGCGGGACAGGGATCAATGAGCAGTTCTTC
cdr3_aa: CASSGTGINEQFF

clone_size: .
d_call: .
j_call: TRBJ1-5
v_call: TRBV6-5
cdr3_nt: TGTGCCAGCTCCAAGGCGGGCTCGAGCAATCAGCCCCAGCATTTT
cdr3_aa: CASSKAGSSNQPQHF

clone_size: .
d_call: .
j_call: TRBJ2-3
v_call: TRBV9
cdr3_nt: TGTGCCAGCAGCCCCCAGTTCCCGTACACAGATACGCAGTATTTT
cdr3_aa: CASSPQFPYTDTQYF

clone_size: .
d_call: TRBD1
j_call: TRBJ1-5
v_call: TRBV7-8
cdr3_nt: TGTGCCTCCTCCAGGGGGCATAACAATCAGCCCCAGCATTTT
cdr3_aa: CASSRGHNNQPQHF

clone_size: .
d_call: .
j_call: TRBJ1-1
v_call: TRBV5-4
cdr3_nt: TGTGCCAGCAGCTTCTTTAGTTACGGGAACACTGAAGCTTTCTTT
cdr3_aa: CASSFFSYGNTEAFF

clone_size: .
d_call: .
j_call: TRBJ2-3
v_call: TRBV29-1
cdr3_nt: TGCAGCGTTGAAGGACTAGTGGGGGATACGCAGTATTTT
cdr3_aa: CSVEGLVGDTQYF

clone_size: .
d_call: .
j_call: TRBJ1-6
v_call: TRBV9
cdr3_nt: TGTGCCAGCAGCGACCTGCCAGGGGCGGATTCACCCCTCCACTTT
cdr3_aa: CASSDLPGADSPLHF

clone_size: .
d_call: .
j_call: TRBJ1-1
v_call: TRBV6-5
cdr3_nt: TGTGCCAGCAGAAGCGGGATCGGGAACACTGAAGCTTTCTTT
cdr3_aa: CASRSGIGNTEAFF